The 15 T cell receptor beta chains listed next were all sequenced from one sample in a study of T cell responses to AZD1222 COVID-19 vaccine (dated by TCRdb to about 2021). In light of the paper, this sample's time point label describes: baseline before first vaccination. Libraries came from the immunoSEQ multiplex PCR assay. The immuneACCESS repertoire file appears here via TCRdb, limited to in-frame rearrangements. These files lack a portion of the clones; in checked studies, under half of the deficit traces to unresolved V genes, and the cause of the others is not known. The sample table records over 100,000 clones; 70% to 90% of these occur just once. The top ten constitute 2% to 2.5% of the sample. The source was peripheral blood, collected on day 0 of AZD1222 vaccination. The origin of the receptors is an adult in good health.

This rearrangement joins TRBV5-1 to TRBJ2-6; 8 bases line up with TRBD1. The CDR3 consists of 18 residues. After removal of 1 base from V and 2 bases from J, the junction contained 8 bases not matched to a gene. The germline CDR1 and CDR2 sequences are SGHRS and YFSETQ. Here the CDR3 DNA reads TGCGCCAGCAGCTTGTGGACAGGGATTTCGGCTGGGGCCAACGTCCTGACTTTC. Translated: CASSLWTGISAGANVLTF.

The DNA of the CDR3 is TGTGCCAGCAGCGAATTCGGGACAGGGGTCGGAAACACCATATATTTT. This gives the protein CASSEFGTGVGNTIYF. The V gene is TRBV21-1, the J gene TRBJ1-3; TRBD1, the table's D call, lacks a check against the DNA. TRBV21-1 is marked as a pseudogene. The CDR3 has 16 amino acids.

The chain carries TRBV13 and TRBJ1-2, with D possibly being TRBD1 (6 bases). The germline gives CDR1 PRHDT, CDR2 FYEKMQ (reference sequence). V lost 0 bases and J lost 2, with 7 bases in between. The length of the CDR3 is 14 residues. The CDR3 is CASSLGQGNYGYTF. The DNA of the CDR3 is TGTGCCAGCAGCTTAGGTCAGGGGAACTATGGCTACACCTTC.

CDR3 bases: TGTGCCAGCAGCCCGGGACCGGCGAACACTGAAGCTTTCTTT. The encoded protein is CASSPGPANTEAFF. The chain employs TRBV6-5 and TRBJ1-1, with D perhaps matching TRBD1 (5 bases). V was clipped by 6 bases and J by 1 base, with 12 bases between them. Germline V gives CDR1 MNHEY, CDR2 SVGAGI. CDR3 length equals 14 residues.

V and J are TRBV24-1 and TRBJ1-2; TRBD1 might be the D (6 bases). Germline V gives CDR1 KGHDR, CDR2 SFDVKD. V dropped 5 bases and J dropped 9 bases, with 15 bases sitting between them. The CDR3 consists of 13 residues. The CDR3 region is CATSAGQEVRYTF. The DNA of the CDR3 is TGTGCCACCAGTGCGGGACAAGAAGTACGCTACACCTTC.

For the CDR3, the DNA is TGTGCCAGCAGTCCCGGACAGGTTTATAGCAATCAGCCCCAGCATTTT. This translates into CASSPGQVYSNQPQHF. The V gene is TRBV28, the J gene TRBJ1-5, with 7 bases identical to TRBD1. J lost 0 bases, V lost 5 bases, and 7 bases had no gene match. CDR1 is MDHEN, CDR2 SYDVKM, per germline. The CDR3 totals 16 residues.

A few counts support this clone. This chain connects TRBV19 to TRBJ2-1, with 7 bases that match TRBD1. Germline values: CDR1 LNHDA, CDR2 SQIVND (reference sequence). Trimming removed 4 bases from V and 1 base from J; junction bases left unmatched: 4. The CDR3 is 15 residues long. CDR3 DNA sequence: TGTGCCAGTAGTAAACCGGGACAGTCCTACAATGAGCAGTTCTTC. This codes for CASSKPGQSYNEQFF.

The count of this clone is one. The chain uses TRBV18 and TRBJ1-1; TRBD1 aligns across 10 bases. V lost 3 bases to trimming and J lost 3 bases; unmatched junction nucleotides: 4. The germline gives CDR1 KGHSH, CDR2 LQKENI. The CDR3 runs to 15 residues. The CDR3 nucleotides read TGTGCCAGCTCACCGGGACAGGGGCCCGACACTGAAGCTTTCTTT. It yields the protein CASSPGQGPDTEAFF.

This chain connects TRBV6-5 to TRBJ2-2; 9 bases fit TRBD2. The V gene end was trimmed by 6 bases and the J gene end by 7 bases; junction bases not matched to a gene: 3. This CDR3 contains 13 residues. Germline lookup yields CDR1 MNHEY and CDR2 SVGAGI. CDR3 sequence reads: CASRASGVGELFF. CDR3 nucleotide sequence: TGTGCCAGCAGGGCTAGCGGGGTCGGGGAGCTGTTTTTT.

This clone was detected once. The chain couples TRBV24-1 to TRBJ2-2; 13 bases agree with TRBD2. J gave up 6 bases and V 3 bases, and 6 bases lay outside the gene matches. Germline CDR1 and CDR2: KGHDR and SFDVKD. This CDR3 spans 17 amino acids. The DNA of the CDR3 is TGTGCCACCAGTGATAGGACTAGCGGGAGAGGCGCCGGGGAGCTGTTTTTT. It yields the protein CATSDRTSGRGAGELFF.

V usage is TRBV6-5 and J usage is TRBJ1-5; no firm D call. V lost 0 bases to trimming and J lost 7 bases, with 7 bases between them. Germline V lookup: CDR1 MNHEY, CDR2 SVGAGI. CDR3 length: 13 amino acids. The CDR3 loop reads CASSYSGSQPQHF. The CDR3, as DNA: TGTGCCAGCAGTTACTCAGGGAGCCAGCCCCAGCATTTT.

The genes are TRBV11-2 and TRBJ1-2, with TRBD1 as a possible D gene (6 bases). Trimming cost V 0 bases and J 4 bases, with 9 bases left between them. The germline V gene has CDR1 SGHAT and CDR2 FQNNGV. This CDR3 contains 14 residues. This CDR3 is CASSLDPGAYGYTF. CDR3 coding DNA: TGTGCCAGCAGCTTAGATCCAGGGGCCTATGGCTACACCTTC.

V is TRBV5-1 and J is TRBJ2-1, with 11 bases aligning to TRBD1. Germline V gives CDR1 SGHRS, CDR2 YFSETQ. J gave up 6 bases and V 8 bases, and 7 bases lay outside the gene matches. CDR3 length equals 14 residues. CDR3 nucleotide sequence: TGCGCCAGTTCCGGGACAGGGGGTCCCAATGAGCAGTTCTTC. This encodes CASSGTGGPNEQFF.

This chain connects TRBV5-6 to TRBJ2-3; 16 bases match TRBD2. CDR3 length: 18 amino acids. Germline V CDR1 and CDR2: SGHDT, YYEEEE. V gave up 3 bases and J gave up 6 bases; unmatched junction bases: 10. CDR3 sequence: CASSSYAGTSGRGDTQYF. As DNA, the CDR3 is TGTGCCAGCAGCTCATATGCCGGGACTAGCGGGAGGGGGGATACGCAGTATTTT.

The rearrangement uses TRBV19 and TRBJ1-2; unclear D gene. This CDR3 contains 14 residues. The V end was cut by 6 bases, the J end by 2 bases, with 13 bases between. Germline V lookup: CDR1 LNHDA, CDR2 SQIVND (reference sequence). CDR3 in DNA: TGTGCCAGTAGAGTGCCGGTTGGCAACTATGGCTACACCTTC. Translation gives CASRVPVGNYGYTF. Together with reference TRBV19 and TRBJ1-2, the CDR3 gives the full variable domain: DGGITQSPKYLFRKEGQNVTLSCEQNLNHDAMYWYRQDPGQGLRLIYYSQIVNDFQKGDIAEGYSVSREKKESFPLTVTSAQKNPTAFYLCASRVPVGNYGYTFGSGTRLTVV.